A selection of T cell receptor beta chains follows, all from one sample in a study of metastatic and nonmetastatic thyroid tumors. TCRdb re-analyzed the PCR reads using MiXCR. The sample contains tens of thousands of clones, 15% to 20% of which appear only once. Sequencing input: blood. Receptors were obtained from a male donor with papillary thyroid cancer or a benign thyroid nodule (not recorded which). Some clones in this sample may be carry-over from other donors' samples. Both conserved end residues are part of each CDR3. A D gene is named only where the DNA matches it firmly. Clone size is shown for a subset of rows, as once, few, many or a class of expanded clone.

TRBV14	TRBJ2-2	TRBD2	many	TGTGCCAGCAGCCGCGGGGGACCCACCGGGGAGCTGTTTTTT	CASSRGGPTGELFF
TRBV10-2	TRBJ1-2	NA	many	TGCGCCAGCAGGAGGGATGACTATGGCTACACCTTC	CASRRDDYGYTF
TRBV20-1	TRBJ2-2	TRBD2	many	TGCAGTGCCATCACTAGCGGGCGTGAGACCGGGGAGCTGTTTTTT	CSAITSGRETGELFF
TRBV6-5	TRBJ2-7	NA	few	TGTGCCAGCAGTTCCGGACGGGGAACGTACGAGCAGTACTTC	CASSSGRGTYEQYF
TRBV20-1	TRBJ1-1	TRBD1	medium-sized	TGCAGTGCTAAGGATCAGGGGGCGCGGGGGAACACTGAAGCTTTCTTT	CSAKDQGARGNTEAFF
TRBV30	TRBJ1-2	TRBD1	many	TGTGCCTGGAACCGGGACAGGCGGAACTATGGCTACACCTTC	CAWNRDRRNYGYTF
TRBV2	TRBJ1-1	TRBD1	many	TGTGCCAGCAGAGAAGAACCGGGACAGGACACTGAAGCTTTCTTT	CASREEPGQDTEAFF
TRBV19	TRBJ1-2	NA	many	TGTGCCAGTACAATGAGCGTCTATGGCTACACCTTC	CASTMSVYGYTF
TRBV12-3/TRBV12-4	TRBJ2-3	NA	many	TGTGCCAGCAGTTTGGCTATAGGGGGCACAGATACGCAGTATTTT	CASSLAIGGTDTQYF
TRBV12-3/TRBV12-4	TRBJ2-1	NA	many	TGTGCCAGCAGTTTAGGGCAGGTGAAGGAGCAGTTCTTC	CASSLGQVKEQFF
TRBV11-1	TRBJ2-6	NA	NA	TGTGCCAGCAGCTTAGTGACGGCAGAGACCCCTCCTGGGGCCAACGTCCTGACTTTC	CASSLVTAETPPGANVLTF
TRBV5-6	TRBJ2-7	NA	many	TGTGCCAGCACCATACAGGCCCGCCGAGCCCAGTACTTC	CASTIQARRAQYF
TRBV9	TRBJ1-4	NA	many	TGTGCCAGCAGCGTGGGCCCAGGGAGTGAAAAACTGTTTTTT	CASSVGPGSEKLFF
TRBV6-1	TRBJ2-5	NA	NA	TGTGCCAGCAGCCCTGTACAACAAGAGACCCAGTACTTC	CASSPVQQETQYF
TRBV6-2/TRBV6-3	TRBJ2-1	NA	many	TGTGCCAGCAGTTACGGGAACAGCCGCTCCTACAATGAGCAGTTCTTC	CASSYGNSRSYNEQFF
TRBV5-6	TRBJ2-7	NA	NA	TGTGCCAGCAGCCGGGGGAACGACGAGCAGTACTTC	CASSRGNDEQYF
TRBV5-5	TRBJ2-1	NA	NA	TGTGCCAGCAGTCCAGCCATGGGGGGCTCCCAGCAGTTCTTC	CASSPAMGGSQQFF
TRBV7-8	TRBJ2-7	TRBD2	many	TGTGCCAGCAGCTTAGACCCTAGCGGGCGCCGGAGCTCCTACGAGCAGTACTTC	CASSLDPSGRRSSYEQYF
TRBV7-2	TRBJ2-2	NA	many	TGTGCCAGCACCAGGACAGCGACGAACACCGGGGAGCTGTTTTTT	CASTRTATNTGELFF
TRBV28	TRBJ1-1	NA	many	TGTGCCAGCAGTGCCCCTGGGGAGGACACTGAAGCTTTCTTT	CASSAPGEDTEAFF
TRBV29-1	TRBJ1-1	NA	many	TGCAGCGTTGAGGCAGGAACTGAAGCTTTCTTT	CSVEAGTEAFF
TRBV20-1	TRBJ2-3	TRBD2	many	TGCAGTGCTACCCCCCGGGGCAGGCTAGCGGAAAAGTTAAGCACAGATACGCAGTATTTT	CSATPRGRLAEKLSTDTQYF
TRBV24-1	TRBJ2-3	TRBD1	many	TGTGCCACCAGTGATAAATTTTGGGGACAGGGGTCAACTAGCACAGATACGCAGTATTTT	CATSDKFWGQGSTSTDTQYF
TRBV7-9	TRBJ2-4	TRBD2	NA	TGTGCCAGCAGACCACTAACCGGGGGGGCCAAAAACATTCAGTACTTC	CASRPLTGGAKNIQYF
TRBV5-1	TRBJ2-3	NA	NA	TGCGCCAGCAGCTTGCGTATACCTGGAGATACGCAGTATTTT	CASSLRIPGDTQYF
TRBV9	TRBJ2-2	TRBD1	many	TGTGCCAGCAATAGGGGACAGGGGGCGGTCACCGGGGAGCTGTTTTTT	CASNRGQGAVTGELFF
TRBV7-9	TRBJ2-7	NA	many	TGTGCCAGCAGCTTAGGGACACCCGAGCAGTACTTC	CASSLGTPEQYF
TRBV10-3	TRBJ2-7	TRBD2	few	TGTGCCATCAGGACTAGCGGGAGTCAAGAGCAGTACTTC	CAIRTSGSQEQYF
TRBV2	TRBJ1-5	NA	many	TGTGCCAGCAGTGTAAAGCTAGATCAGCCCCAGCATTTT	CASSVKLDQPQHF
TRBV7-9	TRBJ2-1	TRBD2	many	TGTGCCAGCAGCTCCACTAGCGGGTTATACAATGAGCAGTTCTTC	CASSSTSGLYNEQFF
TRBV15	TRBJ2-1	NA	NA	TGTGCCACCAAGACTGGAAAGGAGGACAATGAGCAGTTCTTC	CATKTGKEDNEQFF
TRBV9	TRBJ2-1	NA	NA	TGTGCCAGCAGCGTAGCTTCGGTGTATCTCAATGAGCAATTCTTC	CASSVASVYLNEQFF
TRBV5-1	TRBJ2-7	TRBD1	many	TGCGCCAGCAGCGACCCTACAGGGGGAGTCTACGAGCAGTACTTC	CASSDPTGGVYEQYF
TRBV30	TRBJ2-1	NA	many	TGTGCCTGGGGATCCGGAGCGGGCCTCTCCTACAATGAGCAGTTCTTC	CAWGSGAGLSYNEQFF
TRBV7-9	TRBJ1-4	NA	many	TGTGCCAGCACGGGAGGTCTGGAAAAACTGTTTTTT	CASTGGLEKLFF
TRBV20-1	TRBJ2-1	TRBD2	once	TGCAGTGCTCCTAGCGGGAGGGCCTCCTACAATGAGCAGTTCTTC	CSAPSGRASYNEQFF
TRBV7-2	TRBJ1-5	NA	many	TGTGCCAGCAGCTCCGGCGGACTGGTGACTAGTCAGCCCCAGCATTTT	CASSSGGLVTSQPQHF
TRBV6-5	TRBJ1-2	NA	medium-sized	TGTGCCAGCAGTTACGTGCCGGACAGCCCATATGGCTACACCTTC	CASSYVPDSPYGYTF
TRBV10-2	TRBJ1-3	NA	many	TGCGCCAGCAGTGACCACGAAAAGGGGAAAGGAAACACCATATATTTT	CASSDHEKGKGNTIYF
TRBV27	TRBJ2-7	NA	many	TGTGCCAGCAGTCCCCACCGGGACGCCTCCTACGAGCAGTACTTC	CASSPHRDASYEQYF
TRBV19	TRBJ1-1	NA	many	TGTGCCAGTGGTATAGAGGACGGGAACACTGAAGCTTTCTTT	CASGIEDGNTEAFF
TRBV5-1	TRBJ2-7	TRBD1	many	TGCGCCAGCAGCTTAAGGACAGGATACGAGCAGTACTTC	CASSLRTGYEQYF
TRBV28	TRBJ2-3	TRBD2	NA	TGTGCCAGCAGCCTCGGGGGGGCTGATAAAGATACGCAGTATTTT	CASSLGGADKDTQYF
TRBV6-2/TRBV6-3	TRBJ2-7	TRBD2	medium-sized	TGTGCCAGCAGTTATGGGGGAATTAGCGGGATAGAATACGAGCAGTACTTC	CASSYGGISGIEYEQYF
TRBV11-2	TRBJ1-1	NA	many	TGTGCCAGCAGCTTCTCGACAGAATTAAACACTGAAGCTTTCTTT	CASSFSTELNTEAFF
TRBV28	TRBJ1-5	NA	few	TGTGCCACCCGAAGAGGGGCTCCGGGCCCTCCTCAGCCCCAGCATTTT	CATRRGAPGPPQPQHF
TRBV20-1	TRBJ2-7	NA	NA	TGCAGTGTCCGAAAGCGGTCGAGCTCCTACGAGCAGTACTTC	CSVRKRSSSYEQYF